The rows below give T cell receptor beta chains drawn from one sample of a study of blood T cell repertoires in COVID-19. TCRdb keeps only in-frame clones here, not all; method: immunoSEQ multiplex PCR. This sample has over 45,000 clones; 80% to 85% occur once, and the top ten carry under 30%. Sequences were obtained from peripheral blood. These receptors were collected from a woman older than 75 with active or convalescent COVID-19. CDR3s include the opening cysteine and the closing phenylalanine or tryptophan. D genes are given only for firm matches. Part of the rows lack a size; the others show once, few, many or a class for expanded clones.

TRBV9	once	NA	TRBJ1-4	CASSVDIRGEKLFF	TGTGCCAGCAGCGTAGACATCCGCGGAGAAAAACTGTTTTTT
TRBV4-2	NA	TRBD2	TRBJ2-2	CASSQELAGDTGELFF	TGTGCCAGCAGCCAAGAGCTAGCGGGGGACACCGGGGAGCTGTTTTTT
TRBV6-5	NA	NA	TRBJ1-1	CASIGLSRNTEAFF	TGTGCCAGCATAGGACTCAGTAGGAACACTGAAGCTTTCTTT
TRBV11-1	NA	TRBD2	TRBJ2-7	CASSLALGGTNEQYF	TGTGCCAGCAGCTTAGCCCTGGGGGGGACGAACGAGCAGTACTTC
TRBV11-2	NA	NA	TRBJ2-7	CASSLTGRYEQYF	TGTGCCAGCAGCTTAACAGGGAGATACGAGCAGTACTTC
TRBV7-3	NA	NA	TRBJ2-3	CASSPSPPGATDTQYF	TGTGCCAGCAGCCCTTCCCCTCCGGGAGCCACAGATACGCAGTATTTT
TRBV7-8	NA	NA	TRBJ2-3	CASNWGTPTDTQYF	TGTGCCAGCAATTGGGGGACACCCACAGATACGCAGTATTTT
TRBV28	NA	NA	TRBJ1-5	CASSLIGVRDQPQHF	TGTGCCAGCAGTTTGATAGGGGTACGCGATCAGCCCCAGCATTTT
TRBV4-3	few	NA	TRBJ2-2	CASSQDPFTGELFF	TGCGCCAGCAGCCAAGATCCCTTCACCGGGGAGCTGTTTTTT
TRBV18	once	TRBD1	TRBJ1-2	CASSPRQGARDGYTF	TGTGCCAGCTCACCACGCCAGGGGGCGAGGGATGGCTACACCTTC
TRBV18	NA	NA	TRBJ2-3	CASSPGPSADTQYF	TGTGCCAGCTCACCGGGCCCCTCGGCAGATACGCAGTATTTT
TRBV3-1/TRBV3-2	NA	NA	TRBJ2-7	CASSQDLVGQIYEQYF	TGTGCCAGCAGCCAAGATCTTGTAGGACAGATCTACGAGCAGTACTTC
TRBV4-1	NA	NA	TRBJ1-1	CASSHISQENTEAFF	TGCGCCAGCAGCCACATTTCACAGGAGAACACTGAAGCTTTCTTT
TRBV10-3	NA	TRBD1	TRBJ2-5	CASKGQGLETQYF	TGTGCCAGCAAAGGACAGGGGCTGGAGACCCAGTACTTC
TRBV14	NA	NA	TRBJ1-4	CASSQNTVNEKLFF	TGTGCCAGCAGCCAGAACACAGTTAATGAAAAACTGTTTTTT
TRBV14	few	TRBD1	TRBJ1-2	CASSQVGTGVNYGYTF	TGTGCCAGCAGCCAGGTCGGCACAGGGGTAAACTATGGCTACACCTTC
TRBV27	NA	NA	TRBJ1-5	CASSSGSLPNQPQHF	TGTGCCAGCAGTTCCGGGTCCCTTCCCAATCAGCCCCAGCATTTT
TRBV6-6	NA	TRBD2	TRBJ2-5	CASLGGGSQETQYF	TGTGCCAGCCTTGGGGGGGGTTCCCAAGAGACCCAGTACTTC
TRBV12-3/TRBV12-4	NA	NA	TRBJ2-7	CASSLSMVYEQYF	TGTGCCAGCAGTTTATCTATGGTGTACGAGCAGTACTTC
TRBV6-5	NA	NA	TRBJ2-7	CASSYSGGSYEQYF	TGTGCCAGCAGTTACTCGGGGGGCTCCTACGAGCAGTACTTC
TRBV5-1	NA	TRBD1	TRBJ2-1	CASSSLGQGGIDEQFF	TGCGCCAGCAGCTCCCTGGGACAGGGGGGTATCGATGAGCAGTTCTTC
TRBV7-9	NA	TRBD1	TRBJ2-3	CASSVTGADTQYF	TGTGCCAGCAGCGTTACAGGGGCAGATACGCAGTATTTT
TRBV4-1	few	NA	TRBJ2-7	CASSQDLRGSSYEQYF	TGCGCCAGCAGCCAAGATTTACGGGGGAGCTCCTACGAGCAGTACTTC
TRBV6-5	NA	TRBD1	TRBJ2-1	CASSGTGLANEQFF	TGTGCCAGCAGCGGGACAGGGTTGGCCAATGAGCAGTTCTTC
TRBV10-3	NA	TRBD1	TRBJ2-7	CAISESGDRGSYEQYF	TGTGCCATCAGTGAGTCTGGGGACAGGGGTTCCTACGAGCAGTACTTC
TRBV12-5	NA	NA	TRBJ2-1	CASGPLLEQFF	TGTGCTAGTGGTCCACTCCTTGAGCAGTTCTTC
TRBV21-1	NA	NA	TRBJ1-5	CASSKPHRVDQPQHF	TGTGCCAGCAGCAAACCCCACAGGGTTGACCAGCCCCAGCATTTT
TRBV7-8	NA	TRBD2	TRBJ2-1	CASSPSGGDSYNEQFF	TGTGCCAGCAGCCCCAGCGGGGGCGACTCCTACAATGAGCAGTTCTTC
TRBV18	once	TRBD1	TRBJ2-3	CASSPGQAFTPYTDTQYF	TGTGCCAGCTCACCTGGACAGGCCTTCACCCCTTACACAGATACGCAGTATTTT
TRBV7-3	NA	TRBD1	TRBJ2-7	CASSRDRSGEQYF	TGTGCCAGCAGCCGGGACAGAAGTGGAGAGCAGTACTTC
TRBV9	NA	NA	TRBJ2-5	CASSALSGEETQYF	TGTGCCAGCAGCGCCCTTTCAGGGGAAGAGACCCAGTACTTC
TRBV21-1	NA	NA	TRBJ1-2	CASSKEEDRGYGYTF	TGTGCCAGCAGCAAAGAGGAGGACAGGGGCTATGGCTACACCTTC
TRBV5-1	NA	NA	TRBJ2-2	CASSFSDPRGTGELFF	TGCGCCAGCAGCTTTAGCGACCCCCGCGGCACCGGGGAGCTGTTTTTT
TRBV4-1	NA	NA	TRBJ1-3	CASSPQQGISSGNTIYF	TGCGCCAGCAGCCCACAACAGGGAATTAGCTCTGGAAACACCATATATTTT
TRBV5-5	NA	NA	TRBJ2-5	CASSLDPGGYQETQYF	TGTGCCAGCAGCTTGGACCCCGGCGGCTACCAAGAGACCCAGTACTTC
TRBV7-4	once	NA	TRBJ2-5	CASSLSGHLGETQYF	TGTGCCAGCAGCTTATCGGGACACCTTGGAGAGACCCAGTACTTC
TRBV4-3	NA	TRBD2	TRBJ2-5	CASSQDRSGTSAETQYF	TGCGCCAGCAGCCAAGATCGTTCGGGGACTAGCGCAGAGACCCAGTACTTC
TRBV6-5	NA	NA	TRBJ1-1	CASSYLQGGTEAFF	TGTGCCAGCAGTTACTTACAGGGAGGGACTGAAGCTTTCTTT
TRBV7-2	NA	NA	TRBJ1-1	CASSFYQGMNTEAFF	TGTGCCAGCAGCTTTTATCAGGGGATGAACACTGAAGCTTTCTTT
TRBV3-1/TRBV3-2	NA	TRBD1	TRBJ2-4	CASSQPQGPGSIQYF	TGTGCCAGCAGCCAACCACAGGGGCCCGGGTCCATTCAGTACTTC
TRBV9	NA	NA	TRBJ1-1	CASSVGPVTEAFF	TGTGCCAGCAGCGTAGGGCCTGTCACTGAAGCTTTCTTT
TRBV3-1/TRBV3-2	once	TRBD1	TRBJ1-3	CASSQETGGNTIYF	TGTGCCAGCAGCCAAGAGACAGGGGGAAACACCATATATTTT
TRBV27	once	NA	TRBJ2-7	CASSFSRGEQYF	TGTGCCAGCAGTTTCTCCCGGGGAGAGCAGTACTTC
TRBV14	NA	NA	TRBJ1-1	CASSAGLNTEAFF	TGTGCCAGCAGCGCGGGGTTGAACACTGAAGCTTTCTTT
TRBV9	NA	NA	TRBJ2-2	CASSVMGPDTGELFF	TGTGCCAGCAGCGTAATGGGGCCCGACACCGGGGAGCTGTTTTTT
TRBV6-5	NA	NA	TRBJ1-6	CASSQPGRALPLHF	TGTGCCAGCAGTCAACCGGGCAGGGCCCTCCCCCTCCACTTT
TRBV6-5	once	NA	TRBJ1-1	CASSLQVGTEAFF	TGTGCCAGCAGCCTGCAGGTGGGCACTGAAGCTTTCTTT
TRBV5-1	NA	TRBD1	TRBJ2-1	CASSLEGQDNEQFF	TGCGCCAGCAGCTTGGAGGGACAGGACAATGAGCAGTTCTTC
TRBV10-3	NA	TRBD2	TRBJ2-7	CAISGLAGGTYEQYF	TGTGCCATCAGTGGACTAGCGGGGGGTACCTACGAGCAGTACTTC
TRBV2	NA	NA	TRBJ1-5	CASSEVEGQPQHF	TGTGCCAGCAGTGAAGTGGAGGGACAGCCCCAGCATTTT
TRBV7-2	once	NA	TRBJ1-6	CASSPPGGSPLHF	TGTGCCAGCAGCCCCCCCGGGGGTTCACCCCTCCACTTT
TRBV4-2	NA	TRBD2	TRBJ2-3	CASSQDMGTSGTDTQYF	TGTGCCAGCAGCCAAGATATGGGGACTAGCGGGACAGATACGCAGTATTTT
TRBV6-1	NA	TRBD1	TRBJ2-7	CASSERETPTGTARAF	TGTGCCAGCAGTGAAAGGGAAACCCCGACAGGGACCGCTCGCGCCTTC
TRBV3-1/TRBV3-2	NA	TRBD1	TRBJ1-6	CASSQTRDRDNSPLHF	TGTGCCAGCAGCCAAACCCGGGACAGGGATAATTCACCCCTCCACTTT
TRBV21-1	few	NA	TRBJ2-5	CASTFRGPETQYF	TGTGCCAGCACCTTCAGGGGTCCAGAGACCCAGTACTTC
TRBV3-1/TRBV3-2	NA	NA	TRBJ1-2	CASSQDVDYGYTF	TGTGCCAGCAGCCAAGATGTAGACTATGGCTACACCTTC
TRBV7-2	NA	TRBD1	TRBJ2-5	CASSPGQVETQYF	TGTGCCAGCAGCCCGGGACAGGTAGAGACCCAGTACTTC